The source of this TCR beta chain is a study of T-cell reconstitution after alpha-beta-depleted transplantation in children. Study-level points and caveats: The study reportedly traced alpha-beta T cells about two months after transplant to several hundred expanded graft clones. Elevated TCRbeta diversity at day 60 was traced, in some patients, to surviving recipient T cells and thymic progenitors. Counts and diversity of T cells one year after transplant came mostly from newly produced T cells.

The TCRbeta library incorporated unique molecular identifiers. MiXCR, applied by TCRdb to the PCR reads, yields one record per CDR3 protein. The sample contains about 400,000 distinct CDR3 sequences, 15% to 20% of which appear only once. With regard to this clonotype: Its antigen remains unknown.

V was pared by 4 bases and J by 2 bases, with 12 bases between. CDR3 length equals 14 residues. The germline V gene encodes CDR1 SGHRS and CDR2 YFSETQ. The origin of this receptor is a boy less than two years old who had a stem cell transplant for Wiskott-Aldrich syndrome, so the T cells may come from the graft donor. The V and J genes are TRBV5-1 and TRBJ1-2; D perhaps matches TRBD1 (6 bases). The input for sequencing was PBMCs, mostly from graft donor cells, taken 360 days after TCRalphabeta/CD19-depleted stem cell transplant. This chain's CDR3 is CASSQGGLNYGYTF. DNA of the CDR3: TGCGCCAGCAGCCAAGGGGGGCTGAACTATGGCTACACCTTC. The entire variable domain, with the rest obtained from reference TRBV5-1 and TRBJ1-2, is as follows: KAGVTQTPRYLIKTRGQQVTLSCSPISGHRSVSWYQQTPGQGLQFLFEYFSETQRNKGNFPGRFSGRQFSNSRSEMNVSTLELGDSALYLCASSQGGLNYGYTFGSGTRLTVV.